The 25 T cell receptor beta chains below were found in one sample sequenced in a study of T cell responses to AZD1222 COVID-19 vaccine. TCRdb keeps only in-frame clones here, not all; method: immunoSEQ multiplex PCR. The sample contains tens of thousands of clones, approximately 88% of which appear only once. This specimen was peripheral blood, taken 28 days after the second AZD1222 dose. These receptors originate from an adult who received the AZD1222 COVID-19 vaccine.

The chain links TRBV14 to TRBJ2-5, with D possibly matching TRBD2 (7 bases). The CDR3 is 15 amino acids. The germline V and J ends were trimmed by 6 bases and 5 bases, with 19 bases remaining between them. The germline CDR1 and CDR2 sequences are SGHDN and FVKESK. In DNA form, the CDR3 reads TGTGCCAGCAGTCCTTCCTGGGGGGGCGTTGAGACCCAGTACTTC. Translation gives CASSPSWGGVETQYF.

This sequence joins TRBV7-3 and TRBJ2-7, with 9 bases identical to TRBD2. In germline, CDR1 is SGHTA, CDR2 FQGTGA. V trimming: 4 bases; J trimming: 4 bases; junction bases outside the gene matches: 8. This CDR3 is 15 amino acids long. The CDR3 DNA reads TGTGCCAGCAGCTCACCGGGACTAGCCGAATACGAGCAGTACTTC. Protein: CASSSPGLAEYEQYF.

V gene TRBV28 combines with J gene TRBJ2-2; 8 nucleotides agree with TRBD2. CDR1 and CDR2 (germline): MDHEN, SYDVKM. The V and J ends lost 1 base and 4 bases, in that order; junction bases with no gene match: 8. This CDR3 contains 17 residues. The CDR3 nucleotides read TGTGCCAGCAGTTTATACGTCCCGGGAGGGGGCACCGGGGAGCTGTTTTTT. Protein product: CASSLYVPGGGTGELFF.

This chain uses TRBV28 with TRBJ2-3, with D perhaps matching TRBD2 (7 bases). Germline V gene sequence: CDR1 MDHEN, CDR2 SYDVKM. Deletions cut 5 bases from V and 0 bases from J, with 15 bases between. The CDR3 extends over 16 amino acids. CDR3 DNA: TGTGCCAGCAGTCCGCGGGGGCCTCGGAGCACAGATACGCAGTATTTT. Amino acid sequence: CASSPRGPRSTDTQYF.

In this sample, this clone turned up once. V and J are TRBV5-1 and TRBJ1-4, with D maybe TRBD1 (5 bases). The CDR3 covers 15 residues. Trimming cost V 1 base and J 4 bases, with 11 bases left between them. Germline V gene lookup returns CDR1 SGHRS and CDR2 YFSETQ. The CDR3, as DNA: TGCGCCAGCAGCTTGACGGGACTGAATAATGAAAAACTGTTTTTT. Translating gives CASSLTGLNNEKLFF.

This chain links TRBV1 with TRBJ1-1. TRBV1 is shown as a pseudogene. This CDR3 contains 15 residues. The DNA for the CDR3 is TGCACCAGTTGGAGAAGGGCAGCCATGAACACTGAAGCTTTCTTT. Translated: CTSWRRAAMNTEAFF.

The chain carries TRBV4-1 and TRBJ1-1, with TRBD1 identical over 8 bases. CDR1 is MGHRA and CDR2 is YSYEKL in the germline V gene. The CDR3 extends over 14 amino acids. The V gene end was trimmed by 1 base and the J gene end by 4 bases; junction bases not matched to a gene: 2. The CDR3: CASSQGTGRTEAFF. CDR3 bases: TGCGCCAGCAGCCAAGGGACAGGGCGCACTGAAGCTTTCTTT.

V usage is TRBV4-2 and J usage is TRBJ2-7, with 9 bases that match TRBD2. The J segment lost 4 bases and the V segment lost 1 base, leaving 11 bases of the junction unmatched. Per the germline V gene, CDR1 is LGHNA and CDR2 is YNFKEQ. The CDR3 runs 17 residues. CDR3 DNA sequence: TGTGCCAGCAGCCAAGTGGGAGTAGCGGGAGAGGGATACGAGCAGTACTTC. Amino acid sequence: CASSQVGVAGEGYEQYF.

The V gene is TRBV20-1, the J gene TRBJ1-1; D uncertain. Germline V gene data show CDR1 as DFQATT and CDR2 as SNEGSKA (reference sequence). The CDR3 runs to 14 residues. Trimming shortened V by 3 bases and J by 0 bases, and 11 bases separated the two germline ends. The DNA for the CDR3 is TGCAGTGCTAGTAAGGCGGCTATGAACACTGAAGCTTTCTTT. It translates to CSASKAAMNTEAFF.

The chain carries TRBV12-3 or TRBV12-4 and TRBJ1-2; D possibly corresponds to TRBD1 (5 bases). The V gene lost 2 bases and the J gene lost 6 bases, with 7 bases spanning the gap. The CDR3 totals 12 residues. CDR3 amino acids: CASSLKGNGYTF. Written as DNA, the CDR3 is TGTGCCAGCAGTTTAAAGGGGAATGGCTACACCTTC.

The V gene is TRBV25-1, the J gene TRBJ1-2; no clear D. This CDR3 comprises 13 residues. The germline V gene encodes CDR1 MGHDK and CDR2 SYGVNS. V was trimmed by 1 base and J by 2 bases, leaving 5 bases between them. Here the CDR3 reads CASSEFANYGYTF. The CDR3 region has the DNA TGTGCCAGCAGTGAATTTGCAAACTATGGCTACACCTTC.

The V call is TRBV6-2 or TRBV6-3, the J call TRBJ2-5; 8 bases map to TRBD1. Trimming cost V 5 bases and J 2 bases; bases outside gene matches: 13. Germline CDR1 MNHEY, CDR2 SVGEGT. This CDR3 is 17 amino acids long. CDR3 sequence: CASSRPARTGSQETQYF. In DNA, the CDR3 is TGTGCCAGCAGTAGACCAGCCCGGACAGGGTCACAAGAGACCCAGTACTTC.

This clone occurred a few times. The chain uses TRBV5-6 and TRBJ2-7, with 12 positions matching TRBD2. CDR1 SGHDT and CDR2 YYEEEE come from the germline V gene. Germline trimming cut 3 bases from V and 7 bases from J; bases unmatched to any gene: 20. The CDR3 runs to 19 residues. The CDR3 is CASSSFGLAGSSSPGEQYF. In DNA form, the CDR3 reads TGTGCCAGCAGCTCCTTTGGACTAGCGGGGAGTTCCTCTCCGGGGGAGCAGTACTTC.

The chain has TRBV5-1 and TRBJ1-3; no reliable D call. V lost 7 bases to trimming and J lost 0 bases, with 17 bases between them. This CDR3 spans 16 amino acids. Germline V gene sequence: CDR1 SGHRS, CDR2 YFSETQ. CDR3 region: CASGISPGISGNTIYF. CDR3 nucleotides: TGCGCCAGCGGCATCTCCCCGGGAATCTCTGGAAACACCATATATTTT.

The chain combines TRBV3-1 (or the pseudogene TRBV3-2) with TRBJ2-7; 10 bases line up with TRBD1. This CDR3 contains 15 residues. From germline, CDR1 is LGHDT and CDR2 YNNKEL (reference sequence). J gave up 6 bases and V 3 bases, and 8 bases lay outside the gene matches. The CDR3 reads CASSQEGTGVGEQYF. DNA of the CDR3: TGTGCCAGCAGCCAGGAAGGGACAGGGGTAGGCGAGCAGTACTTC.

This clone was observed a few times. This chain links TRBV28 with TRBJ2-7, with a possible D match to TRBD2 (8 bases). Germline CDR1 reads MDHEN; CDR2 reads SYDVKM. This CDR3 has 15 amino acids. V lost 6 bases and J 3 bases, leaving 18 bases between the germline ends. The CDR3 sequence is CASRRPGGGYYEQYF. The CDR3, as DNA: TGTGCCAGCAGACGTCCGGGAGGGGGCTACTACGAGCAGTACTTC.

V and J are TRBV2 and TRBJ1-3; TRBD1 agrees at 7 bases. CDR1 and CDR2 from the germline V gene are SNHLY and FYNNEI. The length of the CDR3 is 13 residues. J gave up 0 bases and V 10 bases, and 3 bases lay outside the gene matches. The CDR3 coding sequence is TGTGCCAACGGACAGGCCTCTGGAAACACCATATATTTT. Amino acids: CANGQASGNTIYF.

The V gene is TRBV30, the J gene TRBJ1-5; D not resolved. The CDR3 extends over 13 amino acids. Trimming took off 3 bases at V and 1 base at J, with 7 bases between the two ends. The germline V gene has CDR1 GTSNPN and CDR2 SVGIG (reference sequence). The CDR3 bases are TGTGCCTGGAGCACCGGAAGCAATCAGCCCCAGCATTTT. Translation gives CAWSTGSNQPQHF. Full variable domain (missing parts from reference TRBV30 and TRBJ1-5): SQTIHQWPATLVQPVGSPLSLECTVEGTSNPNLYWYRQAAGRGLQLLFYSVGIGQISSEVPQNLSASRPQDRQFILSSKKLLLSDSGFYLCAWSTGSNQPQHFGDGTRLSIL.

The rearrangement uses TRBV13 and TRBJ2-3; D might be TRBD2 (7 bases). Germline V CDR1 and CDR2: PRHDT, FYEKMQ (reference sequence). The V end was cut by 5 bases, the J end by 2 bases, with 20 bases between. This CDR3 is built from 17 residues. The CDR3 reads CASSDFGGRGPTDTQYF. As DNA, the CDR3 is TGTGCCAGCAGCGATTTTGGGGGGCGGGGGCCCACAGATACGCAGTATTTT.

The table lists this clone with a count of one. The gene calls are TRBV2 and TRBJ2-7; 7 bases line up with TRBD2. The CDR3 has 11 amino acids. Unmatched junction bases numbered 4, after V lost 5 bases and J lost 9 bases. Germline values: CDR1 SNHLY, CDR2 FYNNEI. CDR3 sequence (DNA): TGTGCCAGCAGTCCATGGGGGGGGCAGTACTTC. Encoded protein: CASSPWGGQYF.

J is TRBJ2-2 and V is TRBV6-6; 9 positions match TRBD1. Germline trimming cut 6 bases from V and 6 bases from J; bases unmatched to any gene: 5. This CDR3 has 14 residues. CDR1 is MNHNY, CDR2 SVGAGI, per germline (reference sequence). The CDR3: CASSSRTGAGELFF. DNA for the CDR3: TGTGCCAGCAGCTCCCGGACAGGGGCCGGGGAGCTGTTTTTT.

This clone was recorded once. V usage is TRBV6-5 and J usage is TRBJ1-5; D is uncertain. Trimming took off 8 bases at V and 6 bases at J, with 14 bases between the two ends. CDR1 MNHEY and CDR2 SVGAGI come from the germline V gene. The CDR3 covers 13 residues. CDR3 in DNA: TGTGCCAGCCGAAAGGGTATAGGTCAGCCCCAGCATTTT. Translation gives CASRKGIGQPQHF.

CDR3 residues: CASSPAGYGYTF. The CDR3 bases are TGTGCCAGCTCACCGGCAGGCTATGGCTACACCTTC. The V and J genes are TRBV18 and TRBJ1-2; D remains unclear. This CDR3 is built from 12 residues. The germline V gene has CDR1 KGHSH and CDR2 LQKENI. The V gene lost 3 bases and the J gene lost 4 bases, with 6 bases spanning the gap.

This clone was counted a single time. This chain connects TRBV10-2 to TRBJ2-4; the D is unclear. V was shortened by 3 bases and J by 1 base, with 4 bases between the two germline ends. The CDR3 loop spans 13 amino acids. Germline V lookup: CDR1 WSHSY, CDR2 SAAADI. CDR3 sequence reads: CASSEVAKNIQYF. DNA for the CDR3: TGCGCCAGCAGTGAAGTTGCCAAAAACATTCAGTACTTC.

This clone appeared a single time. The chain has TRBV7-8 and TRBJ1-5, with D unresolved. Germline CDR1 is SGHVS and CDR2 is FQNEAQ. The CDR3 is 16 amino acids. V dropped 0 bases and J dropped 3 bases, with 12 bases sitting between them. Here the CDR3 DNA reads TGTGCCAGCAGCTTAGCGATTGGGCAGATCAATCAGCCCCAGCATTTT. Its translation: CASSLAIGQINQPQHF.